This TCR beta chain was observed in a study of blood T cell repertoires in COVID-19 (dated by TCRdb to 2020 to 2021). About the investigation overall: Samples covering the acute and convalescent phases of COVID-19 were provided by collaborators in the United States, Italy and Spain. The prospective study material was composed of cDNA or gDNA derived from T cells, B-cell-depleted T cells, or PBMCs. Subjects who had been exposed to COVID-19, were actively infected with it, or had recovered from it provided the deeply sampled blood TCRbeta repertoires that made up the dataset. The repertoires were made available in a free public database intended to serve as a resource for research on the immune response to SARS-CoV-2. The samples were drawn from the first 160 participants of the ongoing ImmuneRACE study and from 1,254 subjects provided by 6 global collaborators. The sample metadata nearly always contained a de-identified subject ID, COVID-19 status, age in years and sex. Where available, HLA class I and class II types were taken from metadata supplied by the sample provider and were not determined by assay-based typing. What the study reported, not specific to this receptor: How much clinical and demographic metadata was included differed by source and by participant, and the metadata was provided uncurated.

The immunoSEQ Assay, a bias-controlled multiplex PCR, was used to amplify TCRbeta CDR3 regions from genomic DNA. As for the original processing: Nucleated cell counts per sample were estimated from amplification of reference gene primers within the assay. To quantify the absolute abundance of each unique TCRbeta CDR3 rearrangement, sequence reads were collapsed and filtered. For each sample, productive Simpson clonality was calculated as the square root of Simpson's diversity index over productive rearrangements. TCRdb mirrors the immuneACCESS table, restricted to in-frame sequences. Some clones are absent from its copies; in checked studies, under half trace to an unresolved V gene, and the reason for the others is unknown. Clonal size and the V and J genes are those of that table, whereas D and trimming came from the DNA. This sample comprises 150,000 to 200,000 clones, 81% of them detected only once. The top ten constitute approximately 10% of the sample.

This clone was observed a handful of times. No antigen is known for it. Base qualities are not recorded, but no much larger clone differs from it by a single base. Each collaborating institution followed its own protocols to collect whole blood in K2EDTA tubes. For TCRbeta analysis, collaborators shipped samples as frozen whole blood, isolated PBMCs, or DNA extracted from either of those sample types. Input material: peripheral blood. This receptor was taken from a man between 60 and 75 years old with active or convalescent COVID-19.

The CDR3 protein sequence reads: CSVEPTGQGVGGYTF. The base sequence is TGCAGCGTTGAACCCACAGGACAGGGGGTAGGTGGCTACACCTTC. Recombination connected TRBV29-1 to TRBJ1-2; 10 central bases correspond to TRBD1. According to the germline V gene, CDR1 reads SQVTM and CDR2 reads ANQGSEA. The CDR3, cysteine through phenylalanine, is 15 amino acids long. The DNA shown is the 45-base CDR3, in frame from base 1. The germline V and J ends show losses of 2 bases and 7 bases respectively, and no gene match explains 10 bases of the junction.